This entry features one T cell receptor (beta chain) sequence. Its cognate antigen is unknown. The sample is drawn from a study of cytomegalovirus exposure and HLA in healthy donors. General study points: For most TCR beta V segments, an earlier analysis put the productive rate at about 90% or about 30% of the time. Later work found most CMV-associated TCR beta chains apparently HLA-restricted.

The study ran its PCR with 60 Vbeta and 13 Jbeta primers. Generated by immunoSEQ multiplex PCR, the TCRdb table keeps only in-frame clones and is missing some. The sample lists roughly 45,000 clones, about 80% occurring once. Unmatched junction bases numbered 8, after V lost 5 bases and J lost 0 bases. Germline V gives CDR1 SGHAT, CDR2 FQNNGV. This CDR3 has 17 amino acids. Sequenced sample: PBMCs. This chain connects TRBV11-2 to TRBJ1-3, with 9 nucleotides matching TRBD1. The source is a man aged 30 to 45 in good health and CMV-seronegative. The chain's CDR3 is CASSLSGQGYSGNTIYF. CDR3 bases: TGTGCCAGCAGCCTATCGGGACAGGGTTACTCTGGAAACACCATATATTTT.